The 27 T cell receptor beta chains in this list originate from one sample, sequenced in a study of T cells of healthy individuals. A single record per CDR3 protein comes from TCRdb applying MiXCR to the 5' RACE reads. Found here are about 57,000 distinct CDR3 sequences, roughly 17% of them singletons; the top ten hold approximately 4.7%. The receptors were sampled from a human donor in good health.

This clonotype showed up many times. The V gene is TRBV20-1, the J gene TRBJ2-3; possibly TRBD2 for D (6 bases). Trimming removed 3 bases at V and 0 bases at J, with 13 bases between. Germline V gene lookup returns CDR1 DFQATT and CDR2 SNEGSKA (reference sequence). The CDR3 extends over 15 amino acids. This CDR3 is CSARRAGGSTDTQYF. The CDR3 DNA is TGCAGTGCTAGGCGGGCCGGGGGTAGCACAGATACGCAGTATTTT.

Ten or more counts support this clonotype. This chain links TRBV12-3 or TRBV12-4 with TRBJ1-2; D gene unclear. Trimming stripped 3 bases from V and 5 bases from J, with 22 bases between. CDR3 length: 17 residues. The DNA for the CDR3 is TGTGCCAGCAGTTTGAGCGTTGTCGGGCAGTCCCCTTATGGCTACACCTTC. Its protein is CASSLSVVGQSPYGYTF.

The CDR3 protein is CASSQAYLGQGSYNEQFF. The CDR3 bases are TGCGCCAGCAGCCAAGCATATTTGGGGCAGGGTTCCTACAATGAGCAGTTCTTC. The rearrangement joins TRBV4-3 to TRBJ2-1; D possibly corresponds to TRBD1 (5 bases). This CDR3 has 18 amino acids. Trimming pared 1 base from V and 1 base from J, leaving 17 bases between. CDR1 and CDR2 from the germline V gene are LGHNA and YSLEER.

The chain recombines TRBV6-2 or TRBV6-3 with TRBJ2-1; perhaps TRBD2 as D (5 bases). In germline, CDR1 is MNHEY, CDR2 SVGEGT. This CDR3 comprises 15 residues. Trimming left V 6 bases short and J 1 base short, with 13 bases between. As DNA, the CDR3 is TGTGCCAGCAGCCGGCCCACTAGGTCCTACAATGAGCAGTTCTTC. Its protein is CASSRPTRSYNEQFF.

This clonotype has ten or more counts. J is TRBJ2-1 and V is TRBV25-1; 7 bases fit TRBD1. This CDR3 has 20 amino acids. V trimming: 2 bases; J trimming: 4 bases; junction bases outside the gene matches: 20. Germline CDR1 is MGHDK and CDR2 is SYGVNS. This CDR3 reads CASSEVPGQQTSGPYNEQFF. CDR3 sequence (DNA): TGTGCCAGCAGTGAAGTTCCGGGACAGCAAACGTCGGGGCCTTACAATGAGCAGTTCTTC.

The gene calls are TRBV20-1 and TRBJ1-2; 10 positions match TRBD1. Germline trimming cut 3 bases from V and 6 bases from J; bases unmatched to any gene: 13. From germline, CDR1 is DFQATT and CDR2 SNEGSKA (reference sequence). This CDR3 region has 16 residues. In nucleotides, the CDR3 is TGCAGTGCTAGCGGGGACAGGGGTGACACCATGCATGGCTACACCTTC. Translation: CSASGDRGDTMHGYTF.

This clonotype has a handful of counts. The J gene is TRBJ1-2, the V gene TRBV15; unclear D gene. This CDR3 is 13 amino acids long. The germline gives CDR1 LNHNV, CDR2 YYDKDF (reference sequence). The V and J ends lost 0 bases and 7 bases respectively, with 9 bases between them. The CDR3 sequence is CATSRDFGPGYTF. The CDR3 DNA reads TGTGCCACCAGCAGAGATTTCGGGCCTGGCTACACCTTC.

The chain uses TRBV28 and TRBJ1-3, with D unclear. The CDR3 totals 14 residues. CDR1 and CDR2 (germline): MDHEN, SYDVKM. V lost 5 bases, J lost 0 bases, and 8 bases lay in between. Here the CDR3 reads CASSPHNSGNTIYF. In DNA, the CDR3 is TGTGCCAGCAGTCCCCACAACTCTGGAAACACCATATATTTT.

The sample holds many counts of this clonotype. The rearrangement joins TRBV2 to TRBJ1-5; D gene uncertain. The CDR3 consists of 11 residues. Germline V gene data show CDR1 as SNHLY and CDR2 as FYNNEI. Trimming pared 10 bases from V and 6 bases from J, leaving 10 bases between. DNA of the CDR3: TGTGCCATTCCCGACGGTCAGCCCCAGCATTTT. It encodes CAIPDGQPQHF.

This clonotype was picked up a small number of times. This chain's CDR3 is CASSLGTSGDYNEQFF. In DNA form, the CDR3 reads TGCGCCAGCAGCTTAGGGACTAGCGGGGACTACAATGAGCAGTTCTTC. The J gene is TRBJ2-1, the V gene TRBV5-1; 13 bases line up with TRBD2. This CDR3 has 16 amino acids. The V gene's germline CDR1 is SGHRS and CDR2 YFSETQ. V gave up 2 bases and J gave up 3 bases; unmatched junction bases: 2.

This clonotype was seen ten or more times. V gene TRBV4-2 combines with J gene TRBJ1-2; no firm D call. Looked up from germline, CDR1 is LGHNA and CDR2 is YNFKEQ. V lost 0 bases and J 2 bases, leaving 16 bases between the germline ends. The CDR3 spans 17 residues. The CDR3 spells CASSQDRSRNVNYGYTF. The CDR3 nucleotides read TGTGCCAGCAGCCAAGATAGGAGTAGGAACGTCAACTATGGCTACACCTTC.

This clonotype was detected ten times or more. The gene calls are TRBV27 and TRBJ1-1, with D uncertain. This CDR3 spans 13 amino acids. V dropped 1 base and J dropped 2 bases, with 5 bases sitting between them. Germline V gene data show CDR1 as MNHEY and CDR2 as SMNVEV (reference sequence). The DNA for the CDR3 is TGTGCCAGCAGTTTATACCCCAACACTGAAGCTTTCTTT. Amino acids: CASSLYPNTEAFF.

This chain uses TRBV6-5 with TRBJ2-1; tentatively, D is TRBD2 (5 bases). CDR1 is MNHEY, CDR2 SVGAGI, per germline. V gave up 0 bases and J gave up 2 bases, with 11 bases separating them. The CDR3 loop spans 16 amino acids. The CDR3 loop is CASSYSADLPYNEQFF. The CDR3, as DNA: TGTGCCAGCAGTTACTCTGCGGACTTACCCTACAATGAGCAGTTCTTC.

This clonotype was seen just once. The chain links TRBV19 to TRBJ2-7; TRBD1 aligns across 8 bases. After removal of 2 bases from V and 0 bases from J, the junction contained 9 bases not matched to a gene. The germline V gene encodes CDR1 LNHDA and CDR2 SQIVND (reference sequence). This CDR3 contains 17 residues. The CDR3 DNA reads TGTGCCAGTAGTATAACCCATCCGGGACAGGTCTCCTACGAGCAGTACTTC. Its protein is CASSITHPGQVSYEQYF.

This clonotype was counted between two and nine times. V and J are TRBV20-1 and TRBJ2-6, with D tentatively TRBD1 (5 bases). Between the trimmed V and J ends, which lost 3 bases and 1 base, there was a span of 19 bases. The germline gives CDR1 DFQATT, CDR2 SNEGSKA (reference sequence). This CDR3 is built from 18 residues. CDR3 bases: TGCAGTGCTAGCGCCGTCTTAGGACAAAAATCTGGGGCCAACGTCCTGACTTTC. Translated: CSASAVLGQKSGANVLTF.

This clonotype was observed many times. This chain uses TRBV29-1 with TRBJ2-1, with TRBD2 matching over 7 bases. The CDR3 sequence is 14 residues long. CDR1 and CDR2 from the germline V gene are SQVTM and ANQGSEA. J gave up 3 bases and V 8 bases, and 10 bases lay outside the gene matches. The chain's CDR3 is CSLVPGGSYNEQFF. The CDR3 DNA sequence: TGCAGCCTCGTCCCGGGCGGGAGCTACAATGAGCAGTTCTTC.

This clonotype was counted many times. The chain employs TRBV28 and TRBJ1-3, with a weak D call TRBD1 (6 bases). Germline CDR1 reads MDHEN; CDR2 reads SYDVKM. V lost 6 bases to trimming and J lost 9 bases, with 18 bases between them. The CDR3 has 14 amino acids. CDR3 loop: CASSLGQLARTIYF. The CDR3 DNA follows: TGTGCCAGCAGCCTAGGACAGCTTGCTCGCACCATATATTTT.

This clonotype came up many times. This sequence joins TRBV20-1 and TRBJ1-5; D is undetermined. Germline V gene lookup returns CDR1 DFQATT and CDR2 SNEGSKA (reference sequence). The length of the CDR3 is 14 residues. V was trimmed by 5 bases and J by 0 bases, leaving 11 bases between them. In DNA, the CDR3 is TGCAGTGCTGGAGTAGTGAATAGCAATCAGCCCCAGCATTTT. Translated, it gives CSAGVVNSNQPQHF.

This clonotype has just a few counts. The V and J genes are TRBV10-3 and TRBJ1-2; no clear D. The CDR3 has 11 residues. V lost 6 bases to trimming and J lost 10 bases, with 12 bases between them. Germline-derived CDR1 and CDR2 are ENHRY and SYGVKD. CDR3 sequence reads: CAISSAVIYTF. CDR3 sequence (DNA): TGTGCCATCAGCTCCGCGGTTATCTACACCTTC.

This clonotype was detected many times. The V call is TRBV10-3, the J call TRBJ2-7; 8 nucleotides agree with TRBD2. CDR1 ENHRY and CDR2 SYGVKD come from the germline V gene. V was pared by 0 bases and J by 0 bases, with 4 bases of the junction left unmatched. The CDR3 has 16 residues. As DNA, the CDR3 is TGTGCCATCAGTGAGTCCGCGGGAGGCAGCTCCTACGAGCAGTACTTC. This sequence encodes CAISESAGGSSYEQYF.

The genes are TRBV7-3 and TRBJ2-7; no clear D gene. CDR1 and CDR2 from the germline V gene are SGHTA and FQGTGA. The CDR3 loop spans 14 amino acids. V was pared by 6 bases and J by 0 bases, with 12 bases between. For the CDR3, the DNA is TGTGCCAGCAGTCCCCGGCCCAACTCCTACGAGCAGTACTTC. Translating it yields CASSPRPNSYEQYF.

The chain links TRBV7-2 to TRBJ2-3; 11 nucleotides match TRBD2. Germline CDR1 and CDR2: SGHTA and FQGNSA. V gave up 6 bases and J gave up 3 bases; unmatched junction bases: 5. The CDR3 length is 15 residues. CDR3 sequence reads: CASRPSGRSTDTQYF. CDR3 nucleotides: TGTGCCAGCAGACCTAGCGGGAGGTCGACAGATACGCAGTATTTT. The whole variable domain, remainder taken from reference TRBV7-2 and TRBJ2-3, is GAGVSQSPSNKVTEKGKDVELRCDPISGHTALYWYRQSLGQGLEFLIYFQGNSAPDKSGLPSDRFSAERTGGSVSTLTIQRTQQEDSAVYLCASRPSGRSTDTQYFGPGTRLTVL.

This clonotype was recorded at least ten times. The chain is built from TRBV27 and TRBJ2-5; D gene unclear. V lost 4 bases and J 5 bases, leaving 5 bases between the germline ends. Germline CDR1 is MNHEY and CDR2 is SMNVEV (reference sequence). This CDR3 has 11 amino acids. The CDR3 DNA follows: TGTGCCAGCAGTTCCGGGGAGACCCAGTACTTC. This translates into CASSSGETQYF.

J is TRBJ1-4 and V is TRBV7-2, with D possibly matching TRBD1 (6 bases). Per germline, CDR1 SGHTA and CDR2 FQGNSA. V was trimmed by 3 bases and J by 4 bases, leaving 12 bases between them. The CDR3 runs to 15 residues. The CDR3 nucleotides read TGTGCCAGCAGCTTGCAGGGGTCCCATAATGAAAAACTGTTTTTT. Translating it yields CASSLQGSHNEKLFF.

This clonotype was recorded at least ten times. The V call is TRBV3-1, the J call TRBJ2-7; tentatively, D is TRBD1 (7 bases). CDR3 size: 17 residues. The V and J ends lost 0 bases and 2 bases respectively, with 17 bases between them. Germline CDR1 and CDR2: LGHDT and YNNKEL (reference sequence). This CDR3 is CASSQDLFRGRTYEQYF. DNA of the CDR3: TGTGCCAGCAGCCAAGATCTCTTCAGGGGGAGGACCTACGAGCAGTACTTC.

This clonotype was recorded at least ten times. The chain joins TRBV5-4 to TRBJ2-5, with 9 bases that match TRBD1. Germline V gene data show CDR1 as SGHNT and CDR2 as YYREEE (reference sequence). CDR3 length: 14 amino acids. The ends lost 2 bases at V and 4 bases at J; junction bases unmatched: 3. The CDR3 here is CASSFDRGAETQYF. CDR3 nucleotides: TGTGCCAGCAGCTTCGACAGGGGGGCAGAGACCCAGTACTTC.

This clonotype was seen more than once but under ten times. This chain links TRBV28 with TRBJ2-3; the D gene is possibly TRBD2 (7 bases). The CDR3 contains 15 residues. V lost 5 bases and J lost 1, with 13 bases in between. The germline CDR1 and CDR2 sequences are MDHEN and SYDVKM. This CDR3 is CASSRRGGGTDTQYF. The CDR3 nucleotides read TGTGCCAGCAGTCGGCGAGGGGGGGGCACAGATACGCAGTATTTT.